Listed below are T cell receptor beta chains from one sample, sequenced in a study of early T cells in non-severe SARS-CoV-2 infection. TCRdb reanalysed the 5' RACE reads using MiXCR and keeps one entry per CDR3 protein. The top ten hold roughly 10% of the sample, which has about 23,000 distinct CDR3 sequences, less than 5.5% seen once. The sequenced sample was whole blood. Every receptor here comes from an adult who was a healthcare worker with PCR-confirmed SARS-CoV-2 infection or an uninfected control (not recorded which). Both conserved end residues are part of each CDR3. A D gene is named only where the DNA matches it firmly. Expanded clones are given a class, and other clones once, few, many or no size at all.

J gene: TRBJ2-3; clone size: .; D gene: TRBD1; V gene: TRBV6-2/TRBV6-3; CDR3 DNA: TGTGCCAGCAGTTACCGTCCGGGACAGACACTCACAGATACGCAGTATTTT; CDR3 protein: CASSYRPGQTLTDTQYF
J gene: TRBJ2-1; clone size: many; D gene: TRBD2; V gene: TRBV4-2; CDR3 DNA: TGTGCCAGCAGCCAAGGACCTAGCGGGGGTGACAATGAGCAGTTCTTC; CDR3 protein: CASSQGPSGGDNEQFF
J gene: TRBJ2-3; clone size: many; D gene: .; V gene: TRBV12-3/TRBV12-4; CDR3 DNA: TGTGCCAGCAGTTTCGGCGGCCAGGCAGATACGCAGTATTTT; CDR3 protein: CASSFGGQADTQYF
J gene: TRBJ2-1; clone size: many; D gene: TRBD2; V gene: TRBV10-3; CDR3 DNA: TGTGCCATCAGCCGACTAGCGGGAGATAGTGAGCAGTTCTTC; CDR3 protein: CAISRLAGDSEQFF
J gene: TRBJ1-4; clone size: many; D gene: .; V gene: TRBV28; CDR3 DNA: TGTGCCAGCAGTCTTCTCACAGGCACTAATGAAAAACTGTTTTTT; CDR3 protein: CASSLLTGTNEKLFF
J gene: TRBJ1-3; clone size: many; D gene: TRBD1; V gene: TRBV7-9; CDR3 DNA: TGTGCCAGCAGCCAGACAGGGTTCGGAAACACCATATATTTT; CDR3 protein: CASSQTGFGNTIYF
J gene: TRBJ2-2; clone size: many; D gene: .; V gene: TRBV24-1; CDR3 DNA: TGTGCCACCAGTGACCAAGACGTGAACACCGGGGAGCTGTTTTTT; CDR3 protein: CATSDQDVNTGELFF
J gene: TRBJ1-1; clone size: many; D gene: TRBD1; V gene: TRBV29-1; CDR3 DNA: TGCAGCGCACGGGACAGTCTAAGGGTGTCCAACACTGAAGCTTTCTTT; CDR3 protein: CSARDSLRVSNTEAFF
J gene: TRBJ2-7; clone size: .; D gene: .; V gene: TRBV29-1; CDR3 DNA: TGCAGCGTTAATGGGGGTTCAGGCGAGCAGTACTTC; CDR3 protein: CSVNGGSGEQYF
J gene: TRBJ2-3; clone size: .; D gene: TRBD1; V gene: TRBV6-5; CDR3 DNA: TGTGCCAGCAGTTACTCCCAGGACAGGGGGCGACCAGATACGCAGTATTTT; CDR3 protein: CASSYSQDRGRPDTQYF
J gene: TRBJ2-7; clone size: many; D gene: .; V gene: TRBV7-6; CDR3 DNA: TGTGCCAGCAGCTTAGATGGGGGGCAGTACGAGCAGTACTTC; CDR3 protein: CASSLDGGQYEQYF
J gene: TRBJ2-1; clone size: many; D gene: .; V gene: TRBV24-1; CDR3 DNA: TGTGCCACCGGGTCCTACAATGAGCAGTTCTTC; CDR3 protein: CATGSYNEQFF
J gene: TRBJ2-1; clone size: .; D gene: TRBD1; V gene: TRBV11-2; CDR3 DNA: TGTGCCAGCAGCTACACGACAGGGCCTTACAATGAGCAGTTCTTC; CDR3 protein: CASSYTTGPYNEQFF
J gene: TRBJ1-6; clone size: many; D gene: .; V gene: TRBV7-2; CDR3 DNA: TGTGCCAGCAGCTCGATCGGCAGGACTAATTCACCCCTCCACTTT; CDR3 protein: CASSSIGRTNSPLHF
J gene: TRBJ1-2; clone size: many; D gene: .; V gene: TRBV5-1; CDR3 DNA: TGCGCCAGCAGCTTGAGACCCGATGCTAACTATGGCTACACCTTC; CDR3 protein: CASSLRPDANYGYTF
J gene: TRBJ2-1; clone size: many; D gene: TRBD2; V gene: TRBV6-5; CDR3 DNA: TGTGCCAGCAAGCCCGGGACTACCCGCGGTATGCGGTTTCTCTTC; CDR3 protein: CASKPGTTRGMRFLF
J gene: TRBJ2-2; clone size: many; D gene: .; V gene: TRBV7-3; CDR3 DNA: TGTGCCAGCAGCTTAGGGGCCCCCCCCACCGGGGAGCTGTTTTTT; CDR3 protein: CASSLGAPPTGELFF
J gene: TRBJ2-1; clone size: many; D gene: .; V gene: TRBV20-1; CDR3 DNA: TGCAGTGCTACTCTATCTAGCAAAAAGGGCAATGAGCAGTTCTTC; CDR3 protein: CSATLSSKKGNEQFF
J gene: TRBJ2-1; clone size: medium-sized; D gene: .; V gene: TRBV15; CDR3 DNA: TGTGCCACCAGCCGTCGACTAGGGAGCGAGAGCTCCTACAATGAGCAGTTCTTC; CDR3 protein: CATSRRLGSESSYNEQFF
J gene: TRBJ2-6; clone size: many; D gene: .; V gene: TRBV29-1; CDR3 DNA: TGCAGCGTGCAGGGAGAAGCCTCTGGGGCCAACGTCCTGACTTTC; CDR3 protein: CSVQGEASGANVLTF
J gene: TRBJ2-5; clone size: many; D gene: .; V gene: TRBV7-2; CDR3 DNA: TGTGCCAGCAGCCCCCATAGCCGGGAGACCCAGTACTTC; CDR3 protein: CASSPHSRETQYF
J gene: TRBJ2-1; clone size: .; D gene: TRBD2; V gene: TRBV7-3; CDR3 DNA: TGTGCCAGCAGACCATTAGCGGGAGGTGAGCAGTTCTTC; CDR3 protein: CASRPLAGGEQFF
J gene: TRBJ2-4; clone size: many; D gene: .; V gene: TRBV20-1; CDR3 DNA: TGCAGTGCGTGGGGTCGTTCCAACAAAAACATTCAGTACTTC; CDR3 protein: CSAWGRSNKNIQYF
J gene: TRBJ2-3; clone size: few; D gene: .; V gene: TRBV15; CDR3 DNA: TGTGCCACCAGCAGAGATTACGGGGCTGACAGCACAGATACGCAGTATTTT; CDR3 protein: CATSRDYGADSTDTQYF
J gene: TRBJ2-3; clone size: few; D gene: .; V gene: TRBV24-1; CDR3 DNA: TGTGCCACCAGTGATATCCCACCCTGGGATACGCAGTATTTT; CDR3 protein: CATSDIPPWDTQYF
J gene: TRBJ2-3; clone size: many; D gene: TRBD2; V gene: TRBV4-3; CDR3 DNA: TGCGCCAGCAGCCCTCTAGCGGGAGGTGGAGATACGCAGTATTTT; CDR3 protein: CASSPLAGGGDTQYF
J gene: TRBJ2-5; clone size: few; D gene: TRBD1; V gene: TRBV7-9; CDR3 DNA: TGTGCCAGCAGCCTCACAGGGGAGTTAGAGACCCAGTACTTC; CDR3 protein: CASSLTGELETQYF
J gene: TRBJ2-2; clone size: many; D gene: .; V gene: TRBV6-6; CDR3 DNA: TGTGCCAGCAGGACCGACACCGGGGAGCTGTTTTTT; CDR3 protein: CASRTDTGELFF
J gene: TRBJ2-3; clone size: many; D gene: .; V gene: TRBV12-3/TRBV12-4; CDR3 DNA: TGTGCCAGCAGCCGGACGGGAGATACGCAGTATTTT; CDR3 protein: CASSRTGDTQYF
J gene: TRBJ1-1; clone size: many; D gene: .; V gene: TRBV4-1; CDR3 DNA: TGCGCCAGCAGCCCCGTTGGGGCTGGTGAAGCTTTCTTT; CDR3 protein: CASSPVGAGEAFF
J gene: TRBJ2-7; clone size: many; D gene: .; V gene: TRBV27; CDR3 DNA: TGTGCCAGCAGTTCCCTTGACATGGGCACCGGTTGGTACGAGCAGTACTTC; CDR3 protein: CASSSLDMGTGWYEQYF
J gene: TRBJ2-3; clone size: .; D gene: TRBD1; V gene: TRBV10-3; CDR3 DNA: TGTGCCATCAGATCCGGGACAGGGGGATCAGATACGCAGTATTTT; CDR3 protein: CAIRSGTGGSDTQYF
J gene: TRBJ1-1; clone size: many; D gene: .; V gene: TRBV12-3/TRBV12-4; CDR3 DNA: TGTGCCAGCAGTTTTTTGGAGGAAGCTTTCTTT; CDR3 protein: CASSFLEEAFF
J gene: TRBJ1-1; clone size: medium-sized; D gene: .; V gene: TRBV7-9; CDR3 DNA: TGTGCCAGCAGCTTAGGAGTCCGTGGCCCGAACACTGAAGCTTTCTTT; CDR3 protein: CASSLGVRGPNTEAFF
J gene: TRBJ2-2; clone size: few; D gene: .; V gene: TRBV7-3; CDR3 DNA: TGTGCCAGCAGATCGAGGGGAAACACCGGGGAGCTGTTTTTT; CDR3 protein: CASRSRGNTGELFF